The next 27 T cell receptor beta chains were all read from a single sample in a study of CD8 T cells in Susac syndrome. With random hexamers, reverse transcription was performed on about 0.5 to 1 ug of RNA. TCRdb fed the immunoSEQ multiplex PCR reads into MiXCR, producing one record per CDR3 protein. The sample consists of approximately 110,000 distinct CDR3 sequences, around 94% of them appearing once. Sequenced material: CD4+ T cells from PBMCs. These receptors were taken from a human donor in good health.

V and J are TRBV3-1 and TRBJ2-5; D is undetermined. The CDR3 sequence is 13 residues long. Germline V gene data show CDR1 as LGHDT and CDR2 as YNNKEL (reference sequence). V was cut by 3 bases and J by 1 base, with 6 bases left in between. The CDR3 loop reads CASSQAVQETQYF. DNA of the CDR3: TGTGCCAGCAGCCAGGCCGTCCAAGAGACCCAGTACTTC.

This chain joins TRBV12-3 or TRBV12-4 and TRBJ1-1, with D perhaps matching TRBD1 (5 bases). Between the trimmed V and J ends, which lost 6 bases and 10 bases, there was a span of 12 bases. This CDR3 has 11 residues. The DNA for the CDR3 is TGTGCCAGCAGCTCTACGGGGGGAGCTTTCTTT. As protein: CASSSTGGAFF.

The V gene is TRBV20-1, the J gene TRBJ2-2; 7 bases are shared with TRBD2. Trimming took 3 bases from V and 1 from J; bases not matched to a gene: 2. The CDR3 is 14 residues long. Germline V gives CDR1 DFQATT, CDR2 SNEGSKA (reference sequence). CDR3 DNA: TGCAGTGCTAGGCGGGAGCGGAACACCGGGGAGCTGTTTTTT. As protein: CSARRERNTGELFF.

CDR3 loop: CASSQEGRERGTEAFF. CDR3 nucleotides: TGCGCCAGCAGCCAAGAAGGGCGTGAGAGGGGCACTGAAGCTTTCTTT. J is TRBJ1-1 and V is TRBV4-1; perhaps TRBD1 as D (5 bases). Germline CDR1 reads MGHRA; CDR2 reads YSYEKL. The CDR3 has 16 residues. The V gene lost 0 bases and the J gene lost 4 bases, with 15 bases spanning the gap.

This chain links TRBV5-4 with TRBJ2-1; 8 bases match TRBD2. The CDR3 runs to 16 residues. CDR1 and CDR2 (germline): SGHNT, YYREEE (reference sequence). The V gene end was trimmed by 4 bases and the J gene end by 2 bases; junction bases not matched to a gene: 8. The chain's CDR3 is CASSPSPGLAYNEQFF. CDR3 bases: TGTGCCAGCAGCCCCTCCCCGGGACTAGCCTACAATGAGCAGTTCTTC.

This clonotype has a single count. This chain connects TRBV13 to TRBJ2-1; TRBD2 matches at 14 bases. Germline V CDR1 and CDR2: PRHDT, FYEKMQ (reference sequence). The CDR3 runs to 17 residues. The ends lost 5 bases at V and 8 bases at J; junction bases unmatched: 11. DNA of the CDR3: TGTGCCAGCAGCCCCCGACTAGCGGGAGGGCCAATCGATGAGCAGTTCTTC. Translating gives CASSPRLAGGPIDEQFF.

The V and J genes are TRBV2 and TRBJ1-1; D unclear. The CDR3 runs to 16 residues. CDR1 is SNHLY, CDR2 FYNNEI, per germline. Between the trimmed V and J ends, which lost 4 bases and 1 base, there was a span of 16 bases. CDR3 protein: CASSGSLFKSNTEAFF. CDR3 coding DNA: TGTGCCAGCAGTGGAAGCTTGTTCAAATCGAACACTGAAGCTTTCTTT.

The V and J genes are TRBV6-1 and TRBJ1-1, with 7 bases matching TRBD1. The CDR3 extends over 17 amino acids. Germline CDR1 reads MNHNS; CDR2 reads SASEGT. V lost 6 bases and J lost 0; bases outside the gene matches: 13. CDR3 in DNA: TGTGCCAGCAGCCCCTTCGACCCGGGACAGTTGAACACTGAAGCTTTCTTT. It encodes CASSPFDPGQLNTEAFF.

The CDR3 region has the DNA TGTGCCAGCAGCTTAGCAGGGGGCAGGGAAAAGACCCAGTACTTC. Translated: CASSLAGGREKTQYF. The chain couples TRBV7-2 to TRBJ2-5; 7 bases align to TRBD1. V lost 0 bases to trimming and J lost 6 bases; unmatched junction nucleotides: 7. The CDR3 covers 15 residues. Germline CDR1 SGHTA, CDR2 FQGNSA.

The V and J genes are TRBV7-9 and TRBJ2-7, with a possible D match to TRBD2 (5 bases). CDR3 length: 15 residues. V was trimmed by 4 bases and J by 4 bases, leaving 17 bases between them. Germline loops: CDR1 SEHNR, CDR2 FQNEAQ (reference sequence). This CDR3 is CASSSMDWDGYEQYF. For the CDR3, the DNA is TGTGCCAGCAGCTCTATGGACTGGGATGGGTACGAGCAGTACTTC.

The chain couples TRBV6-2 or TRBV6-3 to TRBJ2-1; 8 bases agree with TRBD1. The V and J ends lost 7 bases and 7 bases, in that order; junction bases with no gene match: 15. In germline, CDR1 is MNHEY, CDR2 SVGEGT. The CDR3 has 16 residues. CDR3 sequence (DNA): TGTGCCAGCACCAAGGCCGCAACAGGGGGTGGTAATGAGCAGTTCTTC. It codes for CASTKAATGGGNEQFF.

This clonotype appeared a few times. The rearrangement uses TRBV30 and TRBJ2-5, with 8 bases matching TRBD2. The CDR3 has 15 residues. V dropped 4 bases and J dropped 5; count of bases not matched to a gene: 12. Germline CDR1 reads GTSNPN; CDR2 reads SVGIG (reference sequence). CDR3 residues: CAWTTGLGTFETQYF. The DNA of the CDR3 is TGTGCCTGGACCACGGGACTAGGGACTTTTGAGACCCAGTACTTC.

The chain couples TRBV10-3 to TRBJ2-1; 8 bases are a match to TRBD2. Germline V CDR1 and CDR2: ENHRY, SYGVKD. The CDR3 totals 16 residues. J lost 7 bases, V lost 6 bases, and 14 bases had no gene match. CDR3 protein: CAIRREAGAVSNEQFF. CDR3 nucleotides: TGTGCCATCAGGAGGGAAGCGGGAGCGGTCTCAAATGAGCAGTTCTTC.

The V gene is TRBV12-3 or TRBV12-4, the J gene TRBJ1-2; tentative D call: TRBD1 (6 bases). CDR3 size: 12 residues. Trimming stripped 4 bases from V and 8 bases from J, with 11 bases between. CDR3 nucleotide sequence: TGTGCCAGCAGTTGGACAGTTGGAGGCTACACCTTC. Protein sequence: CASSWTVGGYTF.

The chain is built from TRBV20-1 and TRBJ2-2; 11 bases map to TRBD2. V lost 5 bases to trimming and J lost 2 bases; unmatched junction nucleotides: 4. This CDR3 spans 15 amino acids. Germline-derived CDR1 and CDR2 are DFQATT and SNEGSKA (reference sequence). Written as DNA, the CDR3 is TGCAGTGCTCAAACTAGCGGGGGAAACACCGGGGAGCTGTTTTTT. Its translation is CSAQTSGGNTGELFF.

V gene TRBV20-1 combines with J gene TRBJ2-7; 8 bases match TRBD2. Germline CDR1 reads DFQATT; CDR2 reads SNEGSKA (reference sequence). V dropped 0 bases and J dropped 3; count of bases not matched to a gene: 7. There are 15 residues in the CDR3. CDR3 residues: CSARDFGAGVYEQYF. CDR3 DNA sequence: TGCAGTGCTAGAGATTTCGGAGCGGGAGTCTACGAGCAGTACTTC.

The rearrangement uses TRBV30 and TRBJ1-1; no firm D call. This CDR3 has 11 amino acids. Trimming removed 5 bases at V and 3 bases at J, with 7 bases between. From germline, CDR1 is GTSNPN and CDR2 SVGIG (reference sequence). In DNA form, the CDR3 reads TGTGCCTGGGGTACTGACACTGAAGCTTTCTTT. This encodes CAWGTDTEAFF.

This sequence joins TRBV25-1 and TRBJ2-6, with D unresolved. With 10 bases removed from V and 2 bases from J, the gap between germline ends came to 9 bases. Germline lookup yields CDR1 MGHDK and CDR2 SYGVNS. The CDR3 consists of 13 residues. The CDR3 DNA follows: TGTGCCACCCAACCCACTGGGGCCAACGTCCTGACTTTC. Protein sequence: CATQPTGANVLTF.

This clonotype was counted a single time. The CDR3 nucleotides read TGTGCCAGCAGCTCCGACCCCGGGTCTACAAACACCGGGGAGCTGTTTTTT. This gives the protein CASSSDPGSTNTGELFF. The chain joins TRBV5-4 to TRBJ2-2; D not resolved. There are 17 residues in the CDR3. V lost 3 bases and J 2 bases, leaving 17 bases between the germline ends. Germline loops: CDR1 SGHNT, CDR2 YYREEE (reference sequence).

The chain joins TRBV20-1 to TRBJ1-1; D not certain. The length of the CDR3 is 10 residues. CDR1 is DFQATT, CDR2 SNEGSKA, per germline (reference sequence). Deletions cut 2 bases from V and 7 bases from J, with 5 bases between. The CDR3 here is CSARLLEAFF. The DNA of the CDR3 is TGCAGTGCTAGATTACTTGAAGCTTTCTTT.

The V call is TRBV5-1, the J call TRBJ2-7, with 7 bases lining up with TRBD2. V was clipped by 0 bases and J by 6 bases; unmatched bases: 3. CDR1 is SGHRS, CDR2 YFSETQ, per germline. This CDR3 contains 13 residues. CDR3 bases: TGCGCCAGCAGCTTGGCTCCGGGGGGCGAGCAGTACTTC. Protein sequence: CASSLAPGGEQYF.

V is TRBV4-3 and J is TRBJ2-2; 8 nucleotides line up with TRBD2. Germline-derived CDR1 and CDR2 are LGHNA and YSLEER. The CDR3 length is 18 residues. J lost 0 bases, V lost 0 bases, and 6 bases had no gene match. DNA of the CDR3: TGCGCCAGCAGCCAAGACGCCTTAGCGGGGTCGAACACCGGGGAGCTGTTTTTT. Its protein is CASSQDALAGSNTGELFF.

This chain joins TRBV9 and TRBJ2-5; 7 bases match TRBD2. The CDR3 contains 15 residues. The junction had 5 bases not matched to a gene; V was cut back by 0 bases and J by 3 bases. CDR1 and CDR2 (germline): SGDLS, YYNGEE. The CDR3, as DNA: TGTGCCAGCAGCGTAGCTGCGGGAGTAGAAGAGACCCAGTACTTC. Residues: CASSVAAGVEETQYF.

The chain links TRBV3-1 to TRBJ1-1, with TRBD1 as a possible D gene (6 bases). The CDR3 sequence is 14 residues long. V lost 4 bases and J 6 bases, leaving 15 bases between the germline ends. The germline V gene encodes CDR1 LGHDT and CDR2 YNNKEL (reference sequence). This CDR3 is CASSPWGQESEAFF. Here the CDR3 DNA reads TGTGCCAGCAGCCCGTGGGGGCAGGAGTCTGAAGCTTTCTTT.

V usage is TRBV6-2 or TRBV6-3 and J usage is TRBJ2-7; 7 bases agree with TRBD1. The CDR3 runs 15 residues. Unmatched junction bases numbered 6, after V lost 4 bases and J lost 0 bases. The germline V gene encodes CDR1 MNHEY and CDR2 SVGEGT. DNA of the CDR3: TGTGCCAGCAGTTGGGACAGCCGAAGCTCCTACGAGCAGTACTTC. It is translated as CASSWDSRSSYEQYF.

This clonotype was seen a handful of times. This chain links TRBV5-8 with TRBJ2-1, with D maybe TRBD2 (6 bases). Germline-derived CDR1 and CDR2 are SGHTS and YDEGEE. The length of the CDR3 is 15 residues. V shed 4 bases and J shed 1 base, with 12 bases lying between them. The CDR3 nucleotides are TGTGCCAGCAGCCTCGGCGGGGTATCCTACAATGAGCAGTTCTTC. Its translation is CASSLGGVSYNEQFF. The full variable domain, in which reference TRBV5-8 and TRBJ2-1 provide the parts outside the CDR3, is EAGVTQSPTHLIKTRGQQATLRCSPISGHTSVYWYQQALGLGLQFLLWYDEGEERNRGNFPPRFSGRQFPNYSSELNVNALELEDSALYLCASSLGGVSYNEQFFGPGTRLTVL.

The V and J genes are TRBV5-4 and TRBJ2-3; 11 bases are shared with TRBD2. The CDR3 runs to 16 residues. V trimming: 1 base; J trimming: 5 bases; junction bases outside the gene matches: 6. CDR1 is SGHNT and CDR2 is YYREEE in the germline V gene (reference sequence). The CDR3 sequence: CASSLPLAGARDTQYF. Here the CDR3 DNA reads TGTGCCAGCAGCTTGCCACTAGCGGGAGCGAGAGATACGCAGTATTTT. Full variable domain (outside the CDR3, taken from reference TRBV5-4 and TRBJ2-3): ETGVTQSPTHLIKTRGQQVTLRCSSQSGHNTVSWYQQALGQGPQFIFQYYREEENGRGNFPPRFSGLQFPNYSSELNVNALELDDSALYLCASSLPLAGARDTQYFGPGTRLTVL.